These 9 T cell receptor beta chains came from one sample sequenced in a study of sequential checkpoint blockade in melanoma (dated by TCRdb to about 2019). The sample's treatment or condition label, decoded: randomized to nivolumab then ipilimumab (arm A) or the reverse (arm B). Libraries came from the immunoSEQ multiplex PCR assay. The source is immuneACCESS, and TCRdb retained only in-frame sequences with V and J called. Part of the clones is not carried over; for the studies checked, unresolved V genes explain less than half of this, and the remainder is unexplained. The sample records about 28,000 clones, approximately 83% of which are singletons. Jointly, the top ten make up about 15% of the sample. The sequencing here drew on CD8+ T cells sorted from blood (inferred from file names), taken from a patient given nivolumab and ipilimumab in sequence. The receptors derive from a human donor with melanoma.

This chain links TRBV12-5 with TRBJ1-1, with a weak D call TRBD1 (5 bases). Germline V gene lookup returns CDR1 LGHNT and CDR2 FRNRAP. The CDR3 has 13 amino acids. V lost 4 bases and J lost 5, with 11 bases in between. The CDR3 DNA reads TGTGCTAGTGGTTATCCCGGGGGAACTGAAGCTTTCTTT. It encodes CASGYPGGTEAFF.

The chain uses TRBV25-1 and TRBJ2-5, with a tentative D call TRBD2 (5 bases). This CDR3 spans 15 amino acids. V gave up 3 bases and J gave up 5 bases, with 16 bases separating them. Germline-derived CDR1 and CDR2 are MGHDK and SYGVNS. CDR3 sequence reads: CASSDPAAGVETQYF. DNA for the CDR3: TGTGCCAGCAGTGACCCCGCCGCGGGTGTGGAGACCCAGTACTTC.

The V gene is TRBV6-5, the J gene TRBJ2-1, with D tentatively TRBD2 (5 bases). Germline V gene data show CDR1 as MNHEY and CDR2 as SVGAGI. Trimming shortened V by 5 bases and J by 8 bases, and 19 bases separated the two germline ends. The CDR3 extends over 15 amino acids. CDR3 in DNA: TGTGCCAGCAGTCCCCAAAGCGGTGGATGGGATGAGCAGTTCTTC. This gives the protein CASSPQSGGWDEQFF.

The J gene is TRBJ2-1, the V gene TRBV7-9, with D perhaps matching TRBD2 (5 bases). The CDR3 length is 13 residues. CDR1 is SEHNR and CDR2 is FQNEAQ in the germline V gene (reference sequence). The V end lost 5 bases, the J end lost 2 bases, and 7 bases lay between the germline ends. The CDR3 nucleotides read TGTGCCAGCAGCCCCGGGACCTACAATGAGCAGTTCTTC. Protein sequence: CASSPGTYNEQFF.

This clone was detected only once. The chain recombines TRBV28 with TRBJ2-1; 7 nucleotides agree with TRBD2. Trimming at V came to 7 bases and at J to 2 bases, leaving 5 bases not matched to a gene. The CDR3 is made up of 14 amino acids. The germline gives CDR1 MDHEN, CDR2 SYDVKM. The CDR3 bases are TGTGCCAGCATCGGCGGGAGCACCTACAATGAGCAGTTCTTC. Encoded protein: CASIGGSTYNEQFF.

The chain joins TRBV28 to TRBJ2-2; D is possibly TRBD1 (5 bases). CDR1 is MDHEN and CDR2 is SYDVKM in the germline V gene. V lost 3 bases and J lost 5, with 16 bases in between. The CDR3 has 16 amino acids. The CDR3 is CASSFPSGLNTGELFF. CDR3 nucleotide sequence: TGTGCCAGCAGTTTCCCGTCAGGGTTGAATACCGGGGAGCTGTTTTTT.

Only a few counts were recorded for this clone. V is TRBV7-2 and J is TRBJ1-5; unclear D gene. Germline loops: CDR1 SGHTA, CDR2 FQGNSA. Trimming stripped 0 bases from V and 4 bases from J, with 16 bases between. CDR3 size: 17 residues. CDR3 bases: TGTGCCAGCAGCTTAGCGATGGCCCCGCGAGGGAATCAGCCCCAGCATTTT. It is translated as CASSLAMAPRGNQPQHF.

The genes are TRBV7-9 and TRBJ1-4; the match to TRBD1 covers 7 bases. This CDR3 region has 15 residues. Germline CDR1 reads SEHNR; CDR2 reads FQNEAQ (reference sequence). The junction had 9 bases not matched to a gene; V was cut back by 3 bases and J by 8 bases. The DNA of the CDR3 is TGTGCCAGCAGCTTTTCCAGGACAGGCGGAGAAAAACTGTTTTTT. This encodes CASSFSRTGGEKLFF. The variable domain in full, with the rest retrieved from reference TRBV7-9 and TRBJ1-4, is DTGVSQNPRHKITKRGQNVTFRCDPISEHNRLYWYRQTLGQGPEFLTYFQNEAQLEKSRLLSDRFSAERPKGSFSTLEIQRTEQGDSAMYLCASSFSRTGGEKLFFGSGTQLSVL.

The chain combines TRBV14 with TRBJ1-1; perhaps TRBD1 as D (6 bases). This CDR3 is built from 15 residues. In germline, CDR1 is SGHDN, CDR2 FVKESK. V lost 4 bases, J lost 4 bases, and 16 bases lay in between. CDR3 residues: CASSLGRGARTEAFF. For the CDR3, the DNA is TGTGCCAGCAGCCTAGGTCGGGGGGCGCGCACTGAAGCTTTCTTT.